A single TCR beta chain is shown here with its context. This same CDR3 is encoded by further DNA sequences in the sample. These data come from a study of blood T cell repertoires in COVID-19. About the study: COVID-19 samples from acute and convalescent phases originated in the United States, Italy and Spain. PBMCs, B-cell-depleted T cells, or T cells were the source of the cDNA or gDNA that made up the material.

J gave up 5 bases and V 3 bases, and 9 bases lay outside the gene matches. Per germline, CDR1 KGHSH and CDR2 LQKENI. The CDR3 has 15 amino acids. Per the authors' pipeline: The authors estimated nucleated cell counts from reference gene primer amplification. The data were produced by immunoSEQ multiplex PCR, yet TCRdb's version contains in-frame clones alone and is incomplete. V, J and clone size are those of that table, while D and trimming were read from the DNA. The data show roughly 150,000 clones, around 84% seen once. The receptor's source is a woman between 50 and 59 years old with acute or convalescent COVID-19. The genes are TRBV18 and TRBJ2-7; TRBD1 aligns across 8 bases. Sequencing was performed on peripheral blood. In DNA, the CDR3 is TGTGCCAGCTCACCGGTCCAGGGGGCGCTCAACGAGCAGTACTTC. This translates into CASSPVQGALNEQYF.